Below are 9 T cell receptor beta chains sequenced from a single sample in a study of early stage breast cancer tumors. The assay was immunoSEQ multiplex PCR, and TCRdb's table has in-frame clones only and misses some. The table has around 78,000 clones, 70% to 85% seen once. Source material: blood. All receptors derive from a person aged 55 to 75 with breast cancer.

The chain couples TRBV5-4 to TRBJ2-7; possibly TRBD2 for D (5 bases). V was cut by 4 bases and J by 4 bases, with 18 bases left in between. This CDR3 contains 15 residues. CDR1 SGHNT and CDR2 YYREEE come from the germline V gene (reference sequence). CDR3 amino acids: CASSAAGLQQYEQYF. Here the CDR3 DNA reads TGTGCCAGCAGCGCGGCCGGACTCCAACAATACGAGCAGTACTTC.

The V call is TRBV15, the J call TRBJ2-6; the D is unclear. The CDR3 has 16 amino acids. The germline V and J ends were trimmed by 4 bases and 0 bases, with 10 bases remaining between them. Germline-derived CDR1 and CDR2 are LNHNV and YYDKDF (reference sequence). The chain's CDR3 is CATSTGRSSGANVLTF. Written as DNA, the CDR3 is TGTGCCACCAGCACCGGCCGTAGCTCTGGGGCCAACGTCCTGACTTTC. Full variable domain (rest looked up from reference TRBV15 and TRBJ2-6): DAMVIQNPRYQVTQFGKPVTLSCSQTLNHNVMYWYQQKSSQAPKLLFHYYDKDFNNEADTPDNFQSRRPNTSFCFLDIRSPGLGDTAMYLCATSTGRSSGANVLTFGAGSRLTVL.

The V gene is TRBV18, the J gene TRBJ1-1; D is ambiguous. This CDR3 region has 13 residues. The V gene lost 4 bases and the J gene lost 0 bases, with 6 bases spanning the gap. Germline values: CDR1 KGHSH, CDR2 LQKENI. The CDR3 DNA reads as TGTGCCAGCTCACTAAAAATGAACACTGAAGCTTTCTTT. It is translated as CASSLKMNTEAFF.

This chain connects TRBV30 to TRBJ1-4, with D tentatively TRBD1 (5 bases). Germline CDR1 is GTSNPN and CDR2 is SVGIG (reference sequence). This CDR3 has 12 residues. Trimming left V 5 bases short and J 5 bases short, with 9 bases between. CDR3 residues: CAWGHLNEKLFF. DNA of the CDR3: TGTGCCTGGGGACACCTAAATGAAAAACTGTTTTTT.

This chain connects TRBV7-9 to TRBJ2-7, with D perhaps TRBD1 (5 bases). V was cut by 3 bases and J by 0 bases, with 9 bases left in between. Looked up from germline, CDR1 is SEHNR and CDR2 is FQNEAQ (reference sequence). The CDR3 consists of 14 residues. Here the CDR3 DNA reads TGTGCCAGCAGCTTCAGGGAAACCTCCTACGAGCAGTACTTC. Protein sequence: CASSFRETSYEQYF.

This chain uses TRBV29-1 with TRBJ2-1, with a weak D call TRBD1 (6 bases). Trimming took off 7 bases at V and 7 bases at J, with 14 bases between the two ends. This CDR3 region has 12 residues. CDR1 and CDR2 (germline): SQVTM, ANQGSEA. The CDR3, as DNA: TGCAGCGGAGGGTCCCAGGGGAATGAGCAGTTCTTC. Its translation: CSGGSQGNEQFF.

This clone was counted between two and nine times. The rearrangement links TRBV7-8 to TRBJ1-3; D not certain. The CDR3 loop spans 12 amino acids. Between the trimmed V and J ends, which lost 4 bases and 4 bases, there was a span of 5 bases. The V gene's germline CDR1 is SGHVS and CDR2 FQNEAQ. CDR3 nucleotide sequence: TGTGCCAGCAGCTCAGTAGGAAACACCATATATTTT. Residues: CASSSVGNTIYF.

The chain couples TRBV9 to TRBJ1-5; D unclear. In germline, CDR1 is SGDLS, CDR2 YYNGEE. The CDR3 runs 14 residues. Deletions cut 4 bases from V and 2 bases from J, with 10 bases between. The CDR3 DNA follows: TGTGCCAGCAGCCAAGGCGCGGGCAATCAGCCCCAGCATTTT. Its translation is CASSQGAGNQPQHF.

The chain joins TRBV7-8 to TRBJ2-1; 12 bases agree with TRBD2. With V trimmed by 5 bases and J by 3 bases, 5 bases remained unmatched. This CDR3 comprises 16 residues. Germline V gene data show CDR1 as SGHVS and CDR2 as FQNEAQ. The CDR3 DNA sequence: TGTGCCAGCAGCCTCAGGACTAGCGGGGTCTACAATGAGCAGTTCTTC. Residues: CASSLRTSGVYNEQFF.